This TCR beta chain was recovered during a study of blood T cell repertoires in COVID-19. V trimming: 5 bases; J trimming: 4 bases; junction bases outside the gene matches: 7. CDR3 length: 15 residues. The germline CDR1 and CDR2 sequences are SGHTA and FQGTGA. TCRdb keeps only in-frame clones here, not all; method: immunoSEQ multiplex PCR. The sample has about 140,000 clones; roughly three quarters are singletons. Either two negative PCRs, clearance, or symptom resolution qualified Cohort 3 donors as recovered. The TCR comes from a woman between 50 and 59 years old who had recovered from COVID-19. The chain recombines TRBV7-3 with TRBJ2-1, with 8 bases aligning to TRBD1. The source material was PBMCs or T cells enriched from blood (not recorded which). The chain's CDR3 is CASSPPGTGYNEQFF. The DNA of the CDR3 is TGTGCCAGCAGCCCCCCCGGGACAGGTTACAATGAGCAGTTCTTC. The full variable domain, in which reference TRBV7-3 and TRBJ2-1 provide the parts outside the CDR3, is GAGVSQTPSNKVTEKGKYVELRCDPISGHTALYWYRQSLGQGPEFLIYFQGTGAADDSGLPNDRFFAVRPEGSVSTLKIQRTERGDSAVYLCASSPPGTGYNEQFFGPGTRLTVL.